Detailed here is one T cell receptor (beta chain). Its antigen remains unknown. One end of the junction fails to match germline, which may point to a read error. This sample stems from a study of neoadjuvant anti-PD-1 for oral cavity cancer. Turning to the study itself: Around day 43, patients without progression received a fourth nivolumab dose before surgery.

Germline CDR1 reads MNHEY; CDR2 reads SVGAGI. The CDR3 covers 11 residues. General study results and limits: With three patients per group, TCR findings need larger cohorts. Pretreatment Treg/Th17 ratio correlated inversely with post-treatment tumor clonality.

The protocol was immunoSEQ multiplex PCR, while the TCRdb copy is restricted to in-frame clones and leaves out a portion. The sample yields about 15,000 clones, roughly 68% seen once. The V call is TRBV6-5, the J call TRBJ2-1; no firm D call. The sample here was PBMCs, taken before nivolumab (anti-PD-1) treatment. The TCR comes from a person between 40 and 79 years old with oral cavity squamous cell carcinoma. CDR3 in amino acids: CASSLYTEQFF. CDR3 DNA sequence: TGTGCCAGCAGCCTGTACACTGAGCAGTTCTTC.